The T cell receptor (beta chain) described here comes from a study of Ad26.COV2.S vaccination and SARS-CoV-2 variants. Study-wide background: Donor was in the COV1001 Ad26.COV2.S trial arm. Overall study findings and caveats: For non-spike TCRs, breadth in vaccine recipients resembled that in placebo recipients. Spike-specific TCR breadth ran higher among vaccine recipients than placebo recipients.

Trimming took 2 bases from V and 0 from J, leaving 11 bases between them. This CDR3 is 15 amino acids long. CDR1 is KGHSH, CDR2 LQKENI, per germline. The treatment is: about 20 received Ad26.COV2.S at low or high dose, single or two shots; 5 received placebo; per-sample allocation not given. Day 63 after the first injection of vaccine or placebo was the sampling time. Notes on this clone: The target antigen is unknown.

Profiled with immunoSEQ multiplex PCR; TCRdb holds only in-frame clones, not every one. The sample contains 380,000 or so clones, under 90% of which appear only once. Sequencing was performed on peripheral blood, taken in a trial of Ad26.COV2.S vaccine versus placebo. This TCR came from a person aged 18-65 years who received the Ad26.COV2.S COVID-19 vaccine or a placebo. The rearrangement links TRBV18 to TRBJ2-7; possibly TRBD2 for D (5 bases). CDR3 nucleotide sequence: TGTGCCAGCTCACCATCTCGGACTGGCTCCTACGAGCAGTACTTC. It yields the protein CASSPSRTGSYEQYF.